The table lists the clone carrying this TCR beta chain with a count of one. These data are taken from a study of technical replicates of blood from four donors. The CDR3 consists of 14 residues. CDR1 is SQVTM and CDR2 is ANQGSEA in the germline V gene. Trimming removed 4 bases from V and 4 bases from J; junction bases left unmatched: 7. Using immunoSEQ multiplex PCR, the repertoire was profiled, and TCRdb retains in-frame clones only, with some absent. The sample holds about 68,000 clones, under 98% seen once. Material: T cells isolated from PBMCs. The genes are TRBV29-1 and TRBJ2-1, with 7 positions matching TRBD2. The TCR was taken from a human donor in good health. The CDR3 coding sequence is TGCAGCGTTGCCCCGCGACTAGCTTACAATGAGCAGTTCTTC. Translation: CSVAPRLAYNEQFF.